This TCR beta chain emerged from a study of CD8+CD57+ T cells in acquired aplastic anemia. Overall study: Yields of DNA that came from sorted CD4+ and CD8+ cells averaged about 2.9 ug.

TCR beta VDJ and CDR3 profiling used genomic DNA as template. TCRdb re-derived calls from the reads in MiXCR, one entry per CDR3 protein. The data contain approximately 190,000 distinct CDR3 sequences, under 55% of them seen just once; the ten biggest clones take up around a tenth. Sequencing involved patients with CD8+CD57+ cell expansion previously shown by flow cytometry. The enrolled patients all had severe acquired aplastic anemia. Patients were treatment-naive when blood was sampled. V was pared by 8 bases and J by 3 bases, with 16 bases between. The CDR3 has 14 amino acids. Germline lookup yields CDR1 MNHEY and CDR2 SVGEGT.

The sequence was collected from a human donor with aplastic anemia. The sample taken for sequencing was sorted CD4+, CD8+, or CD8+CD57+ T cells (not recorded which) from PBMCs. This chain connects TRBV6-2 or TRBV6-3 to TRBJ1-2; weak D call: TRBD1 (5 bases). Written as DNA, the CDR3 is TGTGCCAGCGGTTCCGGGGACGGATACTATGGCTACACCTTC. It specifies CASGSGDGYYGYTF.